The clone carrying this T cell receptor beta chain was observed at least ten times. What it binds is not known. The record originates from a study of CD8 T cells in ankylosing spondylitis. Regarding the study as a whole: Made up of about eight highly homologous variants, a TCR beta motif appeared characteristic of ankylosing spondylitis blood.

CDR1 and CDR2 from the germline V gene are MNHEY and SVGAGI. CDR3 length: 14 residues. With 3 bases removed from V and 1 base from J, the gap between germline ends came to 9 bases. TCRdb redid the calling of the 5' RACE reads with MiXCR, one entry per CDR3 protein. The repertoire holds roughly 490,000 distinct CDR3 sequences, roughly 5% seen once, with roughly 3.3% in the top ten. The specimen was blood, either unsorted or a sorted T cell fraction (not recorded which). This sequence joins TRBV6-5 and TRBJ1-1; D might be TRBD1 (6 bases). The TCR was taken from a male donor with ankylosing spondylitis. The CDR3: CASSYKQGNTEAFF. CDR3 nucleotides: TGTGCCAGCAGTTATAAACAGGGGAACACTGAAGCTTTCTTT.